This record covers a single T cell receptor (beta chain). Germline V gene data show CDR1 as SGHNT and CDR2 as YYREEE (reference sequence). J gave up 6 bases and V 3 bases, and 13 bases lay outside the gene matches. This CDR3 spans 17 amino acids. The authors' processing: Estimated nucleated cell counts came from reference gene primer amplification. Only in-frame clones appear in the TCRdb table, and some are missing; sequencing was by immunoSEQ multiplex PCR. Clone size and the V and J calls come from that table; the DNA yielded D and trimming. The table has some 170,000 clones, 80% to 85% seen once. These data are taken from a study of blood T cell repertoires in COVID-19. Across the whole study: There were acute and convalescent COVID-19 samples, and they came from the United States, Italy and Spain. From T cells, B-cell-depleted T cells, or PBMCs came the material, which was cDNA or gDNA.

The sequencing sample was made of peripheral blood. This chain joins TRBV5-4 and TRBJ2-3; 10 bases agree with TRBD2. The clonotype originates from a woman older than 75 with active or convalescent COVID-19. The CDR3 sequence: CASSSPLPSGGGDTQYF. The CDR3 DNA reads TGTGCCAGCAGCTCGCCCCTCCCTAGCGGGGGCGGGGATACGCAGTATTTT.